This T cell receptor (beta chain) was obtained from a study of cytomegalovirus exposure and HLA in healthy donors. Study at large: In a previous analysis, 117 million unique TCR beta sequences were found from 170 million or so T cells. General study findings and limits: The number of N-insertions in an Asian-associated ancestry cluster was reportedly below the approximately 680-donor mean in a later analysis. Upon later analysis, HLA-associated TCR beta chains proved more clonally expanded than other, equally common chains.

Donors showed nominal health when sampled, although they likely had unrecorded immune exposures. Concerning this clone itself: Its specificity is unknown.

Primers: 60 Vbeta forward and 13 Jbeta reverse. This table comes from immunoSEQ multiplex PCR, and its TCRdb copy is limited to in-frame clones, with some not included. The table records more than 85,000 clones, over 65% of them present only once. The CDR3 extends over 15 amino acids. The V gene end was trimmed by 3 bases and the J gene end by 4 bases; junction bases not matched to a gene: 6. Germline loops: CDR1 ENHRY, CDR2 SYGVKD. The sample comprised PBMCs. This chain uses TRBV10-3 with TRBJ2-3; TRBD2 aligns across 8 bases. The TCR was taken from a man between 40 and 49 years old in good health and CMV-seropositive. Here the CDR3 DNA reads TGTGCCATCAGTGAACCAGCGGGAGCTGCAGATACGCAGTATTTT. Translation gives CAISEPAGAADTQYF.